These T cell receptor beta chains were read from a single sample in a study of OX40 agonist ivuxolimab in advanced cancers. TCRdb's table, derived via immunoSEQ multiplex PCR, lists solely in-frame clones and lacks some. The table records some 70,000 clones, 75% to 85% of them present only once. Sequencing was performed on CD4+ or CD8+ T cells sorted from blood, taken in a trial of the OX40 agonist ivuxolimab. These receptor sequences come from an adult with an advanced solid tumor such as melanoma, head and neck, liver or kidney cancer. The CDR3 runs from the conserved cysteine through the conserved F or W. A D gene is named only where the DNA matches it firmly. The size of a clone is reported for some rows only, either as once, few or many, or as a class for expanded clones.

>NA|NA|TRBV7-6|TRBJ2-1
CASSLAQLSYNEQFF
TGTGCCAGCAGCTTAGCGCAACTGTCCTACAATGAGCAGTTCTTC
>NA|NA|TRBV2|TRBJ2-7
CASAELLRGSSYEQYF
TGTGCCAGCGCAGAACTGCTTCGGGGGAGCTCCTACGAGCAGTACTTC
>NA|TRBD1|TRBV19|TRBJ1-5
CASSTRDRHNQPQHF
TGTGCCAGTAGTACCCGGGACAGACACAATCAGCCCCAGCATTTT
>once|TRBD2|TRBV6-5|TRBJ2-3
CASSLSGGGTDTQYF
TGTGCCAGCAGTCTTAGCGGGGGGGGGACAGATACGCAGTATTTT
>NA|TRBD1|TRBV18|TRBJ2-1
CASSRDRGSYNEQFF
TGTGCCAGCTCGCGTGACAGGGGGTCCTACAATGAGCAGTTCTTC
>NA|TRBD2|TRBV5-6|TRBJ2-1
CASSPPIGTTPNEQFF
TGTGCCAGCAGCCCCCCAATCGGGACTACACCTAATGAGCAGTTCTTC
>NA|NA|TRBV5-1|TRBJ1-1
CASVAGGGGNTEAFF
TGCGCCAGCGTCGCGGGGGGTGGAGGGAACACTGAAGCTTTCTTT
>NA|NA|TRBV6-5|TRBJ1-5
CASRLNRGSGQPQHF
TGTGCCAGCAGACTAAACCGGGGCAGCGGTCAGCCCCAGCATTTT
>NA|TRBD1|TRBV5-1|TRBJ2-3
CASSLVGQGTDTQYF
TGCGCCAGCAGCTTGGTAGGACAGGGCACAGATACGCAGTATTTT
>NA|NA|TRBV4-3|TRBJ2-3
CASSRGATDTQYF
TGCGCCAGCAGCCGGGGGGCCACAGATACGCAGTATTTT
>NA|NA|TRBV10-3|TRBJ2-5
CAINPTGQETQYF
TGTGCCATCAACCCGACAGGCCAAGAGACCCAGTACTTC
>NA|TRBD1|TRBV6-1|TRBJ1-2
CASRGQAYDGYTF
TGTGCCAGCAGAGGACAGGCGTACGATGGCTACACCTTC
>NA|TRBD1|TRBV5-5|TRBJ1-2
CASSLRGRWNGYTF
TGTGCCAGCAGCTTGAGGGGGCGGTGGAATGGCTACACCTTC
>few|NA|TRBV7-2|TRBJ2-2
CASSSYGAGELFF
TGTGCCAGCAGCTCGTACGGGGCAGGGGAGCTGTTTTTT
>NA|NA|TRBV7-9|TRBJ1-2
CASSLELQVYGYTF
TGTGCCAGCAGCTTAGAGCTACAGGTCTATGGCTACACCTTC
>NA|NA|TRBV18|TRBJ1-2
CASSEAYGYTF
TGTGCCAGCTCAGAGGCCTATGGCTACACCTTC
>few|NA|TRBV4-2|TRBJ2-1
CASSQEGRGFSYNEQFF
TGTGCCAGCAGCCAAGAAGGGCGAGGGTTCTCCTACAATGAGCAGTTCTTC
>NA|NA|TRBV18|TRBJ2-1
CASSPRQGGNEQFF
TGTGCCAGCTCACCACGCCAGGGTGGCAATGAGCAGTTCTTC
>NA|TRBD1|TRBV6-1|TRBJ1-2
CASSGQGGYTF
TGTGCCAGCTCAGGACAGGGAGGCTACACCTTC
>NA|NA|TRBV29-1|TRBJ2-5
CSVVKWAQETQYF
TGCAGCGTTGTAAAGTGGGCCCAAGAGACCCAGTACTTC
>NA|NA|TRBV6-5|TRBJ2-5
CASSYIEQETQYF
TGTGCCAGCAGTTACATCGAGCAAGAGACCCAGTACTTC
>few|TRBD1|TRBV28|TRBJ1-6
CASRKQGAHYNSPLHF
TGTGCCAGCAGAAAACAGGGGGCTCACTATAATTCACCCCTCCACTTT
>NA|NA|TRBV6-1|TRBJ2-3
CASTNLPGDTQYF
TGTGCCAGCACGAACCTGCCTGGAGATACGCAGTATTTT
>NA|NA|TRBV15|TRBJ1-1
CATSRDPRRQGRVSEAFF
TGTGCCACCAGCAGAGATCCGAGGCGGCAGGGAAGAGTCTCTGAAGCTTTCTTT
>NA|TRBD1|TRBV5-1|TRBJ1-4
CASSDQGANEKLFF
TGCGCCAGCAGCGATCAGGGGGCGAATGAAAAACTGTTTTTT
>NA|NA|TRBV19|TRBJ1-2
CASSPLDSGYGYTF
TGTGCCAGTAGTCCACTGGACAGCGGGTATGGCTACACCTTC
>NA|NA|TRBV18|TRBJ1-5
CASSPEISHQPQHF
TGTGCCAGCTCACCAGAGATCTCTCATCAGCCCCAGCATTTT
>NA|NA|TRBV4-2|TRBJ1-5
CASSQDFNSNQPQHF
TGTGCCAGCAGCCAAGATTTTAATAGCAATCAGCCCCAGCATTTT
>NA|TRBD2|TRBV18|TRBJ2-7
CASSPGLVSYEQYF
TGTGCCAGCTCACCCGGACTAGTTTCCTACGAGCAGTACTTC
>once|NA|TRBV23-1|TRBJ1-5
CASSSRDIEHVQPQHF
TGCGCCAGCAGTTCCCGGGACATAGAGCATGTTCAGCCCCAGCATTTT
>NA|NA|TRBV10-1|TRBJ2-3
CASSESGTDTQYF
TGCGCCAGCAGTGAGTCAGGGACAGATACGCAGTATTTT
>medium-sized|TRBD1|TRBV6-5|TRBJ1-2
CASTTGQRGYTF
TGTGCCAGCACCACGGGACAGAGGGGCTACACCTTC
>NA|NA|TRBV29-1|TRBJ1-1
CSVVAVRLGGTEAFF
TGCAGCGTTGTGGCGGTCCGACTTGGGGGCACTGAAGCTTTCTTT
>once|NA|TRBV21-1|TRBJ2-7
CASSKRAGATYEQYF
TGTGCCAGCAGCAAACGGGCAGGGGCTACCTACGAGCAGTACTTC
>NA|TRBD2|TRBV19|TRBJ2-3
CASSSGGDTQYF
TGTGCCAGTAGTTCCGGGGGGGATACGCAGTATTTT
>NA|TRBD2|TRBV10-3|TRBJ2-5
CAIGLAEQETQYF
TGTGCCATCGGACTAGCGGAACAAGAGACCCAGTACTTC
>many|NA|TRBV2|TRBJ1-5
CASSLQGYQPQHF
TGTGCCAGCAGCTTACAGGGATATCAGCCCCAGCATTTT
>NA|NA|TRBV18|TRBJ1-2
CASLPGVGYGYTF
TGTGCCAGCTTACCCGGGGTAGGCTATGGCTACACCTTC
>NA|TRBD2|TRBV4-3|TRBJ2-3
CASSQGGLAVSDTQYF
TGCGCCAGCAGCCAAGGGGGACTAGCGGTTTCAGATACGCAGTATTTT
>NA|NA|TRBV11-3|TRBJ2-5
CASSLRAGGKETQYF
TGTGCCAGCAGCTTAAGGGCAGGCGGTAAAGAGACCCAGTACTTC
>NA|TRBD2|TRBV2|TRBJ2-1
CACRTSAYNEQFF
TGTGCCTGCAGGACTAGTGCCTACAATGAGCAGTTCTTC